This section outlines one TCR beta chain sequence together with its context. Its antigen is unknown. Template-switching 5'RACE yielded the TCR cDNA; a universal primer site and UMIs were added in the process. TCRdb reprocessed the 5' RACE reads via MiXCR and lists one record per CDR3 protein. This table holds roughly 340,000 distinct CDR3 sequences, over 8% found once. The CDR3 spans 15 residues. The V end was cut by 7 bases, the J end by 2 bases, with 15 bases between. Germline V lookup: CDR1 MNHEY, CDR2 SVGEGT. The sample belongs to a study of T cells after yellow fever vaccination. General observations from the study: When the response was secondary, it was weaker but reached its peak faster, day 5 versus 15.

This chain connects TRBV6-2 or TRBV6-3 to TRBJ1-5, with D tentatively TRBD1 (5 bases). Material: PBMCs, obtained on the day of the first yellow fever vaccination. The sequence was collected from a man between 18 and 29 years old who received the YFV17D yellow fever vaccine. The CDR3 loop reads CASTTRGVGNQPQHF. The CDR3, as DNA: TGTGCCAGCACCACCCGAGGGGTCGGCAATCAGCCCCAGCATTTT.